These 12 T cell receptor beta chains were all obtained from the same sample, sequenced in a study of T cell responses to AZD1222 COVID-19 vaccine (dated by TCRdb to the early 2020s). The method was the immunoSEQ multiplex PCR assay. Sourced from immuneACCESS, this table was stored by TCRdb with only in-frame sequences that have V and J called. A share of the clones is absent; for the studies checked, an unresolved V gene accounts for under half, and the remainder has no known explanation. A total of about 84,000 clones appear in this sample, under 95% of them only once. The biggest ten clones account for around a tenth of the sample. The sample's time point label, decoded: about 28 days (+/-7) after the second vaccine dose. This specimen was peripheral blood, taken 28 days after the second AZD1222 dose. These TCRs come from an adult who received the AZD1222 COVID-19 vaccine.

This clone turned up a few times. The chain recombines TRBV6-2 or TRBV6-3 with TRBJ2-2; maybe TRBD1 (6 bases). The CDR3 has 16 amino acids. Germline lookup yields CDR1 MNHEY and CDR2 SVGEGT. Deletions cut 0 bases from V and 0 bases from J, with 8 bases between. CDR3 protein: CASSYSGHSNTGELFF. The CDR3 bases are TGTGCCAGCAGTTACTCGGGACACTCGAACACCGGGGAGCTGTTTTTT.

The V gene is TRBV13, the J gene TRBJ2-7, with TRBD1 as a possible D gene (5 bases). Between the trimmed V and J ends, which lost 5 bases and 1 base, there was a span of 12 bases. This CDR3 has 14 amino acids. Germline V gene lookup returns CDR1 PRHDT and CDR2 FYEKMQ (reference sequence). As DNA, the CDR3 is TGTGCCAGCAGCGAAAACAGGATTTCCTACGAGCAGTACTTC. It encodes CASSENRISYEQYF. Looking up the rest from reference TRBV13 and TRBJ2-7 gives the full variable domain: AAGVIQSPRHLIKEKRETATLKCYPIPRHDTVYWYQQGPGQDPQFLISFYEKMQSDKGSIPDRFSAQQFSDYHSELNMSSLELGDSALYFCASSENRISYEQYFGPGTRLTVT.

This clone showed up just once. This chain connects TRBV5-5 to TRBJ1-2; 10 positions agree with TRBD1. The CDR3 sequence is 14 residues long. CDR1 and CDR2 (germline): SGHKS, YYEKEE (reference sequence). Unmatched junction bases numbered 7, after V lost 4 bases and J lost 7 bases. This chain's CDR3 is CASSPGTGVAGYTF. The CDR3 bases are TGTGCCAGCAGCCCGGGGACAGGGGTGGCTGGCTACACCTTC.

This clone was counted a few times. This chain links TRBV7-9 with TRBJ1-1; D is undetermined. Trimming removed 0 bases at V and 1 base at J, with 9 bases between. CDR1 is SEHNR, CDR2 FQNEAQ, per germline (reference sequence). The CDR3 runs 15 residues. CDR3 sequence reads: CASSLARGENTEAFF. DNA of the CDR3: TGTGCCAGCAGCTTAGCGCGAGGCGAGAACACTGAAGCTTTCTTT. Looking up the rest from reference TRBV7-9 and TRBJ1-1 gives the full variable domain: DTGVSQNPRHKITKRGQNVTFRCDPISEHNRLYWYRQTLGQGPEFLTYFQNEAQLEKSRLLSDRFSAERPKGSFSTLEIQRTEQGDSAMYLCASSLARGENTEAFFGQGTRLTVV.

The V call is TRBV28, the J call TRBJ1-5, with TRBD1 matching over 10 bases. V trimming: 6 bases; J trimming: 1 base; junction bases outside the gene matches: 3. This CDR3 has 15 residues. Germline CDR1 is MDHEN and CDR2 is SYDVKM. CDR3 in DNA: TGTGCCAGCAGGAGGACAGGGGGGAGCAATCAGCCCCAGCATTTT. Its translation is CASRRTGGSNQPQHF.

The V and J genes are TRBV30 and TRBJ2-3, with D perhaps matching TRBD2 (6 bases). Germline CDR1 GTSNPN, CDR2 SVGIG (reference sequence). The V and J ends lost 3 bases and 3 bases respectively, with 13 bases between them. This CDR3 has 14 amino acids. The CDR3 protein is CAWRIGGRTDTQYF. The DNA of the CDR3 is TGTGCCTGGAGGATAGGAGGGAGGACAGATACGCAGTATTTT.

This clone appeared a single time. CDR3 in amino acids: CASSLVLRNNEQFF. DNA of the CDR3: TGCGCCAGCAGCTTGGTACTAAGGAACAATGAGCAGTTCTTC. This sequence joins TRBV5-1 and TRBJ2-1, with no clear D. Germline V CDR1 and CDR2: SGHRS, YFSETQ. The CDR3 has 14 amino acids. V was cut by 0 bases and J by 5 bases, with 9 bases left in between. The whole variable domain, filled in from reference TRBV5-1 and TRBJ2-1, reads KAGVTQTPRYLIKTRGQQVTLSCSPISGHRSVSWYQQTPGQGLQFLFEYFSETQRNKGNFPGRFSGRQFSNSRSEMNVSTLELGDSALYLCASSLVLRNNEQFFGPGTRLTVL.

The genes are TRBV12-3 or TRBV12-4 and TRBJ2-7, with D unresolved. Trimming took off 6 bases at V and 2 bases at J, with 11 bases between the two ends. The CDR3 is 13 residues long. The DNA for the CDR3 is TGTGCCAGCAGCCAGACGGGTCCCTACGAGCAGTACTTC. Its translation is CASSQTGPYEQYF.

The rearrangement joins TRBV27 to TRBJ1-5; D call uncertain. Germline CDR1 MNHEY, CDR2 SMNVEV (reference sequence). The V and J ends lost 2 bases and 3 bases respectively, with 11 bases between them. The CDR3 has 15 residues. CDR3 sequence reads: CASSLLPLANQPQHF. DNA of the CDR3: TGTGCCAGCAGTTTACTCCCCCTGGCCAATCAGCCCCAGCATTTT.

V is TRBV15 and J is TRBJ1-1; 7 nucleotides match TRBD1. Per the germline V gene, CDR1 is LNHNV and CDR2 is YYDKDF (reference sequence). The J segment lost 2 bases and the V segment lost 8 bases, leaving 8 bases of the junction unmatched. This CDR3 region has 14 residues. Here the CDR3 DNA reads TGTGCCACCGAGCAGGGGGGGGCTAACACTGAAGCTTTCTTT. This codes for CATEQGGANTEAFF. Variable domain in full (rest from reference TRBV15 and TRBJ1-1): DAMVIQNPRYQVTQFGKPVTLSCSQTLNHNVMYWYQQKSSQAPKLLFHYYDKDFNNEADTPDNFQSRRPNTSFCFLDIRSPGLGDTAMYLCATEQGGANTEAFFGQGTRLTVV.

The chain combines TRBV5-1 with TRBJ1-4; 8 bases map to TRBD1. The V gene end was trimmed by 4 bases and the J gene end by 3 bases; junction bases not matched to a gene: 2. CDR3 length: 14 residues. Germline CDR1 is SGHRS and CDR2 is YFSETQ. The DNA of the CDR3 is TGCGCCAGCAGCCGGGACAGGCCTAATGAAAAACTGTTTTTT. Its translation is CASSRDRPNEKLFF.

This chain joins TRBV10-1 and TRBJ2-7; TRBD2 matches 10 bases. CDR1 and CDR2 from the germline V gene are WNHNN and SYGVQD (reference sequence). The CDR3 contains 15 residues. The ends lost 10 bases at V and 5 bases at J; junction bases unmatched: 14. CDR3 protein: CAILRILAGSHEQYF. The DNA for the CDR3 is TGCGCCATCCTCCGAATACTAGCGGGATCTCACGAGCAGTACTTC.